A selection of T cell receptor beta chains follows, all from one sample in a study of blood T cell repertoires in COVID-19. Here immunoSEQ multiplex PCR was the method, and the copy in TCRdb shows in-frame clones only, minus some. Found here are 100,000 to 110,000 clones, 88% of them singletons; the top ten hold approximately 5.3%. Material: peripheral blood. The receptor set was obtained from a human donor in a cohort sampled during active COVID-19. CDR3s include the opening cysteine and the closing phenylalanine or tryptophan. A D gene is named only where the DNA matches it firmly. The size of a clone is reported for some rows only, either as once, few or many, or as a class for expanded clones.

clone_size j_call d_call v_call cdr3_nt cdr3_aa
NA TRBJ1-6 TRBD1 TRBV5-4 TGTGCCAGCAGCTTGGAAACAGGGGGCCATTCACCCCTCCACTTT CASSLETGGHSPLHF
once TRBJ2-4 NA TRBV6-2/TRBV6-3 TGTGCCAGCAGTTACTCCCCGGGACTCTTAGCCAAAAACATTCAGTACTTC CASSYSPGLLAKNIQYF
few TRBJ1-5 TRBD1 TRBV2 TGTGCCAGCAGTGACAGGGGGCCTAGCAATCAGCCCCAGCATTTT CASSDRGPSNQPQHF
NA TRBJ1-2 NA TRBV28 TGTGCCAGCAGCGGGGGGGACCACTATGGCTACACCTTC CASSGGDHYGYTF
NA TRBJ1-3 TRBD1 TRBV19 TGTGCCAGTAGTAGACAGGGGAGCTCTGGAAACACCATATATTTT CASSRQGSSGNTIYF
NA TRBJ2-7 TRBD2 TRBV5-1 TGCGCCAGCAGCTTGGTTAGTAGCGGGCCATACGAGCAGTACTTC CASSLVSSGPYEQYF
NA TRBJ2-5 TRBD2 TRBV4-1 TGCGCCAGCAGCCAAGATCGGCTAGCGGGAGTTCGGGAGACCCAGTACTTC CASSQDRLAGVRETQYF
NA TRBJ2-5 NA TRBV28 TGTGCCAGCAGAGAACGGGAGACCCAGTACTTC CASRERETQYF
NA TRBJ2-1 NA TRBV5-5 TGTGCCAGCAGTCCCCAGGTGTTATACAATGAGCAGTTCTTC CASSPQVLYNEQFF
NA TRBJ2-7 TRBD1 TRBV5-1 TGCGCCAGCAGCTTGGAGACAGGGTCTTACGAGCAGTACTTC CASSLETGSYEQYF
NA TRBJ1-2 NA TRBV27 TGTGCCAGCAGTACCACGGCGGGGCTGAGTGGCTACACCTTC CASSTTAGLSGYTF
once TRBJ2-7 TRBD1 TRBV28 TGTGCCAGCAGACCGCGGACAGGGGGGTCCTACGAGCAGTACTTC CASRPRTGGSYEQYF
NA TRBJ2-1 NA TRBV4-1 TGCGCCAGCAGCCAAATGCAGGGTTTGGATGAGCAGTTCTTC CASSQMQGLDEQFF
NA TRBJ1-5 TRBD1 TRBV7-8 TGTGCCAGCAGGGCAGGGGGCGATCAGCCCCAGCATTTT CASRAGGDQPQHF
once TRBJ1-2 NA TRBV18 TGTGCCAGCTCCAGGGAGGCTATATCCCCCACAGGCTATGGCTACACCTTC CASSREAISPTGYGYTF
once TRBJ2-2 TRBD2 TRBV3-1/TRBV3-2 TGTGCCAGCAGCCGCGGACTAGCGGAGGGAGGCGGGGAGCTGTTTTTT CASSRGLAEGGGELFF
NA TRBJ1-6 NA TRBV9 TGTGCCAGCAGCCCCCGGGAGGGGCGGTCACCCCTCCACTTT CASSPREGRSPLHF
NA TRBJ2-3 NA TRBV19 TGTGCCAGTAGTATAGGACTCGGCACAGATACGCAGTATTTT CASSIGLGTDTQYF
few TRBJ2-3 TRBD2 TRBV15 TGTGCCACCAGCAGATTTTTAGCGGGAGGGCCGGAGGGTACGCAGTATTTT CATSRFLAGGPEGTQYF
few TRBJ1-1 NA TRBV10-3 TGTGCCATCAGTGAGGGGTATGGACAAACCACTGAAGCTTTCTTT CAISEGYGQTTEAFF
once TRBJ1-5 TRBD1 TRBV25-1 TGTGCCAGCAGACCGACAGGGGTTAGCAATCAGCCCCAGCATTTT CASRPTGVSNQPQHF
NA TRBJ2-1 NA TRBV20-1 TGCAGTGCACATCCTTACAATGAGCAGTTCTTC CSAHPYNEQFF
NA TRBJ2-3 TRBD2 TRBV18 TGTGCCAGCTCACCCGTAGCGGGAGGAAAGACAGATACGCAGTATTTT CASSPVAGGKTDTQYF
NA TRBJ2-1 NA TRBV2 TGTGCCAGCAGACCCACAGGGTCTTCTAGCAATGAGCAGTTCTTC CASRPTGSSSNEQFF
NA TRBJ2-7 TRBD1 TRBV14 TGTGCCAGCAGCCAAGTGGGGACAGGGGGCTTGTACGAGCAGTACTTC CASSQVGTGGLYEQYF
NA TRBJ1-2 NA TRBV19 TGTGCCAGTAGCCAGGGTCACTATGGCTACACCTTC CASSQGHYGYTF
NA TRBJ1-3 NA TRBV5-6 TGTGCCAGCAGCTTGGCCAGGGGCTCTGGAAACACCATATATTTT CASSLARGSGNTIYF
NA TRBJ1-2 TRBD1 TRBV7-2 TGTGCCAGCAGCCAAGGACAGGGTTATGGCTACACCTTC CASSQGQGYGYTF
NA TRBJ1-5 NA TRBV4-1 TGCGCCAGCAGCCAAGATGAGAGCAATCAGCCCCAGCATTTT CASSQDESNQPQHF
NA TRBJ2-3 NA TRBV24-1 TGTGCCACCAGTGATCGGAGACCCACAGATACGCAGTATTTT CATSDRRPTDTQYF
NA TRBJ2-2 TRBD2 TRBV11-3 TGTGCCAGCAGCTTAGCGGCGGGAGGAGGTACCGGGGAGCTGTTTTTT CASSLAAGGGTGELFF